This T cell receptor beta chain was recovered during a study of glioma-infiltrating T cells after dendritic cell vaccination. This sample's time point: after dendritic cell vaccination, including at tumor progression/relapse. This clone was seen a handful of times. What it recognizes is unknown. The study's findings and limits: No direct clonality-survival link was found; a diverse polyclonal response may matter.

The protocol was immunoSEQ multiplex PCR, while the TCRdb copy is restricted to in-frame clones and leaves out a portion. The profile shows around 100,000 clones, around 83% of them singletons. Germline assignment: CDR1 MNHEY and CDR2 SVGAGI. The CDR3 length is 13 residues. J was trimmed by 4 bases and V by 6 bases; bases with no gene match: 3. The rearrangement links TRBV6-5 to TRBJ1-1; 9 nucleotides match TRBD1. The sequence was collected from a human donor with glioblastoma. The material was blood, obtained after dendritic cell vaccination. Written as DNA, the CDR3 is TGTGCCAGCAGCCGACAGGGGGGCACTGAAGCTTTCTTT. This translates into CASSRQGGTEAFF.